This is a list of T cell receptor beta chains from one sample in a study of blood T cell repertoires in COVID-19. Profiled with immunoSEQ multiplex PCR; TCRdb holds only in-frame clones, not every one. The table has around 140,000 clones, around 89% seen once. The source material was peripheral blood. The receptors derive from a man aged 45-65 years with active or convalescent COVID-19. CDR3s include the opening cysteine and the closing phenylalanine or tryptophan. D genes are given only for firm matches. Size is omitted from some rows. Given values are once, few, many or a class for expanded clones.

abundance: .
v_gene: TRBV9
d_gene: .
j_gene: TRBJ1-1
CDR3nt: TGTGCCAGCAGCGTAGGGTGGACAGACACTGAAGCTTTCTTT
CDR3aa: CASSVGWTDTEAFF

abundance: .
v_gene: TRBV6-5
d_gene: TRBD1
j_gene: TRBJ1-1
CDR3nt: TGTGCCAGCAACCGGGACAGGGGGACTGAAGCTTTCTTT
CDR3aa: CASNRDRGTEAFF

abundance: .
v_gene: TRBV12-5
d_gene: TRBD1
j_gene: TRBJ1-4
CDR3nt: TGTGCTAGTGGTTTGGTAAACCAGGGGGCGGTGCGTAACGAAAAACTGTTTTTT
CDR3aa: CASGLVNQGAVRNEKLFF

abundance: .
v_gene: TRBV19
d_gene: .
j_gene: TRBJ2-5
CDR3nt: TGTGCCAGTAGGCCAGCTACAGGGACCGGGGAGACCCAGTACTTC
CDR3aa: CASRPATGTGETQYF

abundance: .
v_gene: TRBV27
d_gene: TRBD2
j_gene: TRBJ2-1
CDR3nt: TGTGCCAGCAGTTTATTGCGAGCGGGAGGGCCCAATGAGCAGTTCTTC
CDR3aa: CASSLLRAGGPNEQFF

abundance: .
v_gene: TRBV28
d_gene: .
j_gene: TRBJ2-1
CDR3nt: TGTGCCAGCAGTTTGCGGGAAACCTACAATGAGCAGTTCTTC
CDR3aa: CASSLRETYNEQFF

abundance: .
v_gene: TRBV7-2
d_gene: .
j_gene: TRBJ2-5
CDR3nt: TGTGCCAGCAGCTTAGGTCGACAGAGTAAAGAGACCCAGTACTTC
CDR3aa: CASSLGRQSKETQYF

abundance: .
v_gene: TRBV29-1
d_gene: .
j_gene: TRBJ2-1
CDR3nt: TGCAGCGTTGAATTGGGACACCTTATCAATGAGCAGTTCTTC
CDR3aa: CSVELGHLINEQFF

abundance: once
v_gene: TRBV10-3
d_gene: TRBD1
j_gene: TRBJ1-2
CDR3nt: TGTGCCATCACCTGGGACAGGGAAGTTGGCTACACCTTC
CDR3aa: CAITWDREVGYTF

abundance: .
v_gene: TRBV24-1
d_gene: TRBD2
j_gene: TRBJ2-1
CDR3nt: TGTGCCACCAGTGAAGATGGGACTACATACAATGAGCAGTTCTTC
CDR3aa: CATSEDGTTYNEQFF

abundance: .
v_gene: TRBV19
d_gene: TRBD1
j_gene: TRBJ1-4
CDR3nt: TGTGCCAGTAGTATCGGGACAGCGAATGAAAAACTGTTTTTT
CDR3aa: CASSIGTANEKLFF

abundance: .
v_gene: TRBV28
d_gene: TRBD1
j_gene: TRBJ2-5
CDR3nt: TGTGCCAGCAGTGGACAGGGGGAGACCCAGTACTTC
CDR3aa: CASSGQGETQYF

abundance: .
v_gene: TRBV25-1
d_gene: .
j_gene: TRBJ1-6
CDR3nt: TGTGCCAGCAGTCAACAGGGAGGGGGTTCCTATAATTCACCCCTCCACTTT
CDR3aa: CASSQQGGGSYNSPLHF

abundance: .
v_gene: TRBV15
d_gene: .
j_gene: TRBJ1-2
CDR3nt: TGTGCCACCAGCTTCGCACAAGCTAACTATGGCTACACCTTC
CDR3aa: CATSFAQANYGYTF

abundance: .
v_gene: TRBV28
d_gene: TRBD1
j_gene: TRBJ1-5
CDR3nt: TGTGCCAGCAACCGGGACAGACCCAATCAGCCCCAGCATTTT
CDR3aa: CASNRDRPNQPQHF

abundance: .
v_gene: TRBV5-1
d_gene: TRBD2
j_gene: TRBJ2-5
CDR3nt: TGCGCCAGCAGCTTGGTCATCGGGGGAGGGCCGGAGACCCAGTACTTC
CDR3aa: CASSLVIGGGPETQYF

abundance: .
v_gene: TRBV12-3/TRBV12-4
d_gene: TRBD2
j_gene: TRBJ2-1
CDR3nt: TGTGCCAGCACCAAGCGGGGGGAAAATGAGCAGTTCTTC
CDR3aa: CASTKRGENEQFF